The 26 T cell receptor beta chains below come from one sample, sequenced in a study of response to subunit inactivated influenza vaccine. TCRdb redid the calling of the RT-PCR reads with MiXCR, one entry per CDR3 protein. The sample shows 800,000 to 1,000,000 distinct CDR3 sequences, around 21% of them seen only once. Sequences were derived from PBMCs from blood, sampled about 5 days after vaccination. These receptor sequences come from a man in his fifties who received an inactivated influenza vaccine.

The chain links TRBV29-1 to TRBJ1-1, with 9 positions matching TRBD1. Germline CDR1 reads SQVTM; CDR2 reads ANQGSEA. V was pared by 5 bases and J by 5 bases, with 6 bases of the junction left unmatched. This CDR3 spans 13 amino acids. The CDR3 DNA reads TGCAGCGTTAGGACAGGGGAGAGGACTGAAGCTTTCTTT. It specifies CSVRTGERTEAFF.

A few counts support this clonotype. The gene calls are TRBV12-3 or TRBV12-4 and TRBJ2-1; 9 bases are shared with TRBD1. The CDR3 contains 15 residues. Unmatched junction bases numbered 7, after V lost 4 bases and J lost 6 bases. DNA for the CDR3: TGTGCCAGCAGTTCTGGGACAGGGTTTCCCAATGAGCAGTTCTTC. It yields the protein CASSSGTGFPNEQFF.

The chain is built from TRBV24-1 and TRBJ2-1, with 15 nucleotides matching TRBD2. Germline V gives CDR1 KGHDR, CDR2 SFDVKD. V was clipped by 4 bases and J by 7 bases; unmatched bases: 10. This CDR3 has 18 amino acids. The CDR3 reads CATSDLLGTSGGRNEQFF. CDR3 DNA: TGTGCCACCAGTGACCTCTTAGGGACTAGCGGGGGGCGGAATGAGCAGTTCTTC.

The chain combines TRBV2 with TRBJ1-6; TRBD1 aligns across 7 bases. The germline V gene has CDR1 SNHLY and CDR2 FYNNEI. This CDR3 has 13 amino acids. V shed 10 bases and J 6 bases; nucleotides not matched to a gene: 6. The chain's CDR3 is CANNRDSNSPLHF. CDR3 in DNA: TGTGCCAACAACCGGGACAGTAATTCACCCCTCCACTTT.

The gene calls are TRBV5-6 and TRBJ2-3; D is perhaps TRBD2 (6 bases). The V gene lost 5 bases and the J gene lost 3 bases, with 10 bases spanning the gap. This CDR3 is 13 amino acids long. The germline gives CDR1 SGHDT, CDR2 YYEEEE. CDR3 nucleotide sequence: TGTGCCAGCAGAGCGGGTCTTACAGATACGCAGTATTTT. Its protein is CASRAGLTDTQYF.

This clonotype has only a few counts. The chain recombines TRBV7-3 with TRBJ1-2; a weak D match, TRBD1 (5 bases). Trimming cost V 5 bases and J 6 bases, with 16 bases left between them. This CDR3 is 14 amino acids long. Per germline, CDR1 SGHTA and CDR2 FQGTGA. The CDR3 spells CASSPGGGSDGYTF. CDR3 DNA sequence: TGTGCCAGCAGCCCGGGGGGAGGCTCCGATGGCTACACCTTC. Full variable domain (rest looked up from reference TRBV7-3 and TRBJ1-2): GAGVSQTPSNKVTEKGKYVELRCDPISGHTALYWYRQSLGQGPEFLIYFQGTGAADDSGLPNDRFFAVRPEGSVSTLKIQRTERGDSAVYLCASSPGGGSDGYTFGSGTRLTVV.

This clonotype has only a few counts. CDR3 bases: TGTGCCTGGAGTCCCGGGACAGGGTTATACGAGCAGTACTTC. Amino acids: CAWSPGTGLYEQYF. The rearrangement links TRBV30 to TRBJ2-7; 9 bases are a match to TRBD1. With V trimmed by 2 bases and J by 4 bases, 6 bases remained unmatched. The CDR3 is 14 amino acids. Germline CDR1 and CDR2: GTSNPN and SVGIG (reference sequence).

This clonotype was picked up a small number of times. The chain recombines TRBV28 with TRBJ1-5, with TRBD1 identical over 7 bases. The CDR3 consists of 15 residues. V shed 7 bases and J 0 bases; nucleotides not matched to a gene: 6. Germline CDR1 is MDHEN and CDR2 is SYDVKM. The CDR3 DNA sequence: TGTGCCAGCACCTGGACAGGCAATAGCAATCAGCCCCAGCATTTT. Translation gives CASTWTGNSNQPQHF.

V gene TRBV6-2 or TRBV6-3 combines with J gene TRBJ2-7; no reliable D call. Trimming pared 2 bases from V and 6 bases from J, leaving 14 bases between. CDR1 is MNHEY, CDR2 SVGEGT, per germline. The CDR3 runs to 14 residues. CDR3: CASSYVGGMSEQYF. CDR3 in DNA: TGTGCCAGCAGTTACGTTGGCGGAATGAGCGAGCAGTACTTC.

This clonotype was recorded a few times. The chain couples TRBV7-2 to TRBJ2-1; TRBD1 aligns across 8 bases. V shed 6 bases, J shed 5 bases, and the junction held 3 bases outside the gene matches. This CDR3 spans 13 amino acids. CDR1 is SGHTA and CDR2 is FQGNSA in the germline V gene. The CDR3 loop is CASSRDRHNEQFF. The CDR3 region has the DNA TGTGCCAGCAGTAGGGACAGGCACAATGAGCAGTTCTTC.

This clonotype occurred a few times. V usage is TRBV11-2 and J usage is TRBJ2-7; 7 bases are shared with TRBD1. The V gene's germline CDR1 is SGHAT and CDR2 FQNNGV. This CDR3 comprises 14 residues. V shed 5 bases, J shed 2 bases, and the junction held 6 bases outside the gene matches. In DNA form, the CDR3 reads TGTGCCAGCAGCACGGACAGGTTAACCTACGAGCAGTACTTC. Encoded protein: CASSTDRLTYEQYF.

The table lists this clonotype with a few counts. The rearrangement joins TRBV5-5 to TRBJ1-6; 9 nucleotides agree with TRBD1. The ends lost 4 bases at V and 9 bases at J; junction bases unmatched: 8. The CDR3 runs to 15 residues. The V gene's germline CDR1 is SGHKS and CDR2 YYEKEE (reference sequence). The CDR3 sequence: CASSGNRGRGSPLHF. As DNA, the CDR3 is TGTGCCAGCAGCGGTAACAGGGGGCGCGGTTCACCCCTCCACTTT.

The V gene is TRBV6-2 or TRBV6-3, the J gene TRBJ2-7, with D perhaps matching TRBD2 (5 bases). Germline lookup yields CDR1 MNHEY and CDR2 SVGEGT. CDR3 length equals 16 residues. Trimming took off 4 bases at V and 0 bases at J, with 16 bases between the two ends. CDR3 DNA sequence: TGTGCCAGCAGTTCGACTGGGCGGAGGAGCTCCTACGAGCAGTACTTC. Translation: CASSSTGRRSSYEQYF.

This CDR3 is CASSGLGLLYNEQFF. CDR3 coding DNA: TGTGCCAGCAGCGGACTAGGACTTCTCTACAATGAGCAGTTCTTC. The chain joins TRBV27 to TRBJ2-1, with 7 bases lining up with TRBD2. The germline CDR1 and CDR2 sequences are MNHEY and SMNVEV (reference sequence). V shed 6 bases and J 3 bases; nucleotides not matched to a gene: 8. This CDR3 comprises 15 residues.

This chain links TRBV6-5 with TRBJ2-1; 11 bases are a match to TRBD2. Germline V gene lookup returns CDR1 MNHEY and CDR2 SVGAGI. The trim removed 2 bases at V and 8 bases at J, leaving 5 bases unmatched. The CDR3 length is 15 residues. The CDR3 protein is CASSYGQLAGDEQFF. DNA for the CDR3: TGTGCCAGCAGTTACGGGCAACTAGCGGGGGATGAGCAGTTCTTC.

In DNA, the CDR3 is TGTGCCAGCAGCCCCCTCAGCGTGGATACGCAGTATTTT. Amino acids: CASSPLSVDTQYF. This chain joins TRBV14 and TRBJ2-3; no definite D call. The germline gives CDR1 SGHDN, CDR2 FVKESK. Trimming left V 4 bases short and J 6 bases short, with 11 bases between. The CDR3 has 13 residues.

Only a few counts were recorded for this clonotype. The junction shows a germline mismatch at one end, possibly a read error. The rearrangement uses TRBV7-9 and TRBJ2-5, with 8 bases that match TRBD2. The CDR3 spans 16 residues. Germline CDR1 reads SEHNR; CDR2 reads FQNEAQ (reference sequence). DNA for the CDR3: TGTGCCAGCAGCCTAGCGGGTAGCGGACGCCAAGAGACCCAGTACTTC. Amino acids: CASSLAGSGRQETQYF.

For this clonotype: A far larger clone is one base from this, pointing to a likely read error. In DNA form, the CDR3 reads TGCGCCAGCAGCTTGTACAAAGAGACCCAGTACTTC. This gives the protein CASSLYKETQYF. The gene calls are TRBV5-1 and TRBJ2-5; D is unclear. The CDR3 totals 12 residues. V lost 1 base, J lost 3 bases, and 4 bases lay in between. Germline CDR1 and CDR2: SGHRS and YFSETQ.

The gene calls are TRBV20-1 and TRBJ1-5, with 8 bases aligning to TRBD1. From germline, CDR1 is DFQATT and CDR2 SNEGSKA (reference sequence). J lost 7 bases, V lost 1 base, and 6 bases had no gene match. The CDR3 runs to 14 residues. The CDR3 DNA follows: TGCAGTGCTAGAGTTGGGACAGGAGGACAGCCCCAGCATTTT. Its protein is CSARVGTGGQPQHF.

This clonotype has more than one count but fewer than ten. The chain links TRBV6-1 to TRBJ1-1, with D tentatively TRBD1 (6 bases). Trimming left V 6 bases short and J 0 bases short, with 17 bases between. This CDR3 comprises 16 residues. CDR1 and CDR2 (germline): MNHNS, SASEGT. As DNA, the CDR3 is TGTGCCAGCAGGGGAAGGATGACAGGAATGAACACTGAAGCTTTCTTT. Its translation: CASRGRMTGMNTEAFF.

This sequence joins TRBV29-1 and TRBJ1-4, with D unresolved. Germline assignment: CDR1 SQVTM and CDR2 ANQGSEA. Trimming cost V 4 bases and J 10 bases, with 10 bases left between them. The CDR3 has 11 amino acids. The CDR3 loop reads CSVAQEGKLFF. The CDR3 nucleotides read TGCAGCGTTGCTCAGGAGGGAAAACTGTTTTTT.

The chain is built from TRBV7-9 and TRBJ1-1; unclear D gene. There are 12 residues in the CDR3. Germline V gene lookup returns CDR1 SEHNR and CDR2 FQNEAQ (reference sequence). The CDR3 spells CATTDLNTEAFF. CDR3 coding DNA: TGTGCGACGACGGATCTGAACACTGAAGCTTTCTTT.

This clonotype is a singleton in its sample. One end of the junction does not line up with germline, which may come from a read error. The V gene is TRBV12-3 or TRBV12-4, the J gene TRBJ2-1; possibly TRBD2 for D (6 bases). This CDR3 has 16 amino acids. CDR3 loop: CASSLSTTSSYDEQFF. The CDR3 DNA reads as TGTGCCAGCAGTTTAAGTACTACTAGCTCCTACGATGAGCAGTTCTTC.

The chain joins TRBV20-1 to TRBJ1-1; 8 bases are shared with TRBD1. The germline gives CDR1 DFQATT, CDR2 SNEGSKA (reference sequence). The CDR3 covers 13 residues. J gave up 1 base and V 5 bases, and 3 bases lay outside the gene matches. The CDR3 sequence is CSAPGQANTEAFF. The CDR3 coding sequence is TGCAGTGCTCCGGGACAGGCGAACACTGAAGCTTTCTTT.

This clonotype has only one observation. The V gene is TRBV24-1, the J gene TRBJ2-5; no firm D call. Trimming took 9 bases from V and 5 from J, leaving 21 bases between them. The germline CDR1 and CDR2 sequences are KGHDR and SFDVKD. CDR3 length equals 15 residues. The CDR3 sequence: CATPGSSEIRETQYF. For the CDR3, the DNA is TGTGCCACCCCTGGGTCCTCTGAAATTCGCGAGACCCAGTACTTC.

V usage is TRBV7-2 and J usage is TRBJ1-4; no firm D call. Germline V gene sequence: CDR1 SGHTA, CDR2 FQGNSA. Trimming took 1 base from V and 8 from J, leaving 11 bases between them. The CDR3 has 14 amino acids. This CDR3 is CASSLDGPGEKLFF. The CDR3 DNA reads as TGTGCCAGCAGCTTAGACGGGCCTGGGGAAAAACTGTTTTTT.